This T cell receptor (beta chain) came from a study of blood T cell repertoires in COVID-19 (TCRdb year 2020). With respect to the entire study: Collaborator samples came from the United States, Italy and Spain and covered acute and convalescent phases of COVID-19. The material from the prospective study consisted of cDNA or gDNA derived from T cells, B-cell-depleted T cells, or PBMCs. A de-identified subject ID, COVID-19 status, age in years and sex were almost always included in the sample metadata. Samples were obtained from the ongoing ImmuneRACE study (first 160 participants) and from 1,254 subjects provided by 6 global collaborators. The repertoires were made available in a free public database intended to serve as a resource for research on the immune response to SARS-CoV-2. Deeply sampled blood TCRbeta repertoires from subjects exposed to, actively infected with, or recovered from COVID-19 were included in the dataset. Where available, HLA class I and class II types were obtained from metadata supplied by the sample provider rather than from assay-based typing.

The CDR3 starts with the cysteine, ends with the phenylalanine, and has 13 residues. Only the CDR3 part of the read is kept: 39 bases, read in frame from the first base. The V end loses 5 bases and the J end loses 13 bases, and a stretch of 18 bases separates them. The germline V gene (reference sequence) gives CDR1 as SGHNT and CDR2 as YYREEE. As for this clone: No cognate antigen has been identified for it. Base qualities are not provided; no much larger clone lies one nucleotide away.

Points the paper makes about the study in general: The quantity of clinical and demographic metadata differed by source and by participant and was supplied without curation.

Collaborating institutions collected whole blood in K2EDTA tubes following their own protocols. For TCRbeta analysis, collaborators shipped samples as frozen whole blood, isolated PBMCs, or DNA extracted from either of those sample types. The immunoSEQ Assay, a bias-controlled multiplex PCR, was used to amplify TCRbeta CDR3 regions from genomic DNA. On the study's bioinformatics: The number of nucleated cells in each sample was estimated by amplification of reference gene primers within the assay. To quantify the absolute abundance of each unique TCRbeta CDR3 rearrangement, sequence reads were collapsed and filtered. For each sample, productive Simpson clonality was calculated as the square root of Simpson's diversity index across productive rearrangements. TCRdb stores this immuneACCESS table with in-frame sequences only. Part of the clones is absent; in the studies checked, under half of the shortfall reflects unresolved V genes, and no reason is known for the rest. V and J calls plus clone size are reproduced from that table; the DNA served to infer D and trimming. The sample includes about 180,000 clones, with roughly 88% observed a single time. The ten biggest clones cover roughly 3.7% of the sample.

The rearrangement combines TRBV5-4 with TRBJ2-2, and perhaps TRBD2 as D gene, on 5 matching bases. This receptor was identified in a young woman with acute or convalescent COVID-19. The material sequenced was peripheral blood. The CDR3: CASRASGGERLFF. The nucleotide sequence is given as TGTGCCAGCAGGGCCAGCGGTGGAGAGAGGCTGTTTTTT.